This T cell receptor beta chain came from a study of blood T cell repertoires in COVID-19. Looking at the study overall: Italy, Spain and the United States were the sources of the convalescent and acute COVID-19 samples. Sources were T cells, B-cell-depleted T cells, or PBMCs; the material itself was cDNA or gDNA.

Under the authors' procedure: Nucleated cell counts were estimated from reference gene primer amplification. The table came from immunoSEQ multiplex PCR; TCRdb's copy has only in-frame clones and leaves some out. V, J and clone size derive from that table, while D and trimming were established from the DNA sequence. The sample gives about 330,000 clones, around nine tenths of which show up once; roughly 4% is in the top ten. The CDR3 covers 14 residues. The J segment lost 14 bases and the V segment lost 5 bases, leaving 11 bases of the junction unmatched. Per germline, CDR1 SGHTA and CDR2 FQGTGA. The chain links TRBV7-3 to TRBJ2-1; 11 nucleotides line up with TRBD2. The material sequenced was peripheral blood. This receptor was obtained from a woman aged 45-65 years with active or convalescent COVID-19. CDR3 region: CASSPGTSGGGKFF. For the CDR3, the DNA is TGTGCCAGCAGCCCCGGGACTAGCGGAGGGGGGAAGTTCTTC.